The sequence of this T cell receptor beta chain was determined in a study of blood T cells in healthy people across ages. The study's findings and limits: TCR beta diversity correlated strongly with naive T cell percentage.

Concerning this clonotype: Its antigen is still unknown.

For the second PCR, which ran for roughly 6 to 12 cycles, a sample-barcoded 5' primer and a J-beta primer mix were used. A tag from a template-switch adaptor with 12 random nucleotides marked each cDNA molecule. TCRdb redid the calling of the 5' RACE reads with MiXCR, one entry per CDR3 protein. Of approximately 850,000 distinct CDR3 sequences listed, more than 40% are singletons. Germline assignment: CDR1 SGHAT and CDR2 FQNNGV. Trimming removed 1 base from V and 6 bases from J; junction bases left unmatched: 10. The CDR3 runs to 18 residues. This clonotype was obtained from a man aged 55 to 70 in good health. The sequencing input was blood. The chain joins TRBV11-2 to TRBJ2-3, with 13 nucleotides matching TRBD2. The DNA for the CDR3 is TGTGCCAGCAGCTTAGTTCATGGGACTAGCGGGGCGTTGGATACGCAGTATTTT. This sequence encodes CASSLVHGTSGALDTQYF.